This entry lists 25 T cell receptor beta chains sequenced from one sample in a study of T cell responses to AZD1222 COVID-19 vaccine. Clones were read by immunoSEQ multiplex PCR, and TCRdb kept only the in-frame ones, dropping some. The table records roughly 100,000 clones, approximately 81% of them present only once. This sample comprised peripheral blood, obtained on day 0 of AZD1222 vaccination. All receptors come from an adult in good health.

The chain joins TRBV10-3 to TRBJ2-7, with D possibly being TRBD1 (5 bases). The CDR3 length is 11 residues. CDR1 is ENHRY and CDR2 is SYGVKD in the germline V gene. The V and J ends lost 7 bases and 4 bases respectively, with 8 bases between them. CDR3 amino acids: CAIMQGYEQYF. CDR3 nucleotides: TGTGCCATCATGCAGGGTTACGAGCAGTACTTC.

The rearrangement uses TRBV18 and TRBJ2-5; D remains ambiguous. Germline V CDR1 and CDR2: KGHSH, LQKENI. This CDR3 is 14 amino acids long. V lost 0 bases, J lost 2 bases, and 7 bases lay in between. CDR3 sequence reads: CASSPPGRQETQYF. In DNA form, the CDR3 reads TGTGCCAGCTCACCACCGGGCAGACAAGAGACCCAGTACTTC.

The V and J genes are TRBV4-1 and TRBJ2-2; D gene uncertain. Germline values: CDR1 MGHRA, CDR2 YSYEKL. This CDR3 comprises 16 residues. V lost 4 bases to trimming and J lost 4 bases, with 16 bases between them. CDR3 DNA: TGCGCCAGCAGCCTCGGGCCCCGCGGAAGCACCGGGGAGCTGTTTTTT. It specifies CASSLGPRGSTGELFF.

This clone was recorded once. The chain employs TRBV12-3 or TRBV12-4 and TRBJ1-1; 7 nucleotides align to TRBD1. The V and J ends lost 5 bases and 1 base, in that order; junction bases with no gene match: 1. The CDR3 has 13 residues. The DNA for the CDR3 is TGTGCCAGCAGTAGGACAGGGAACACTGAAGCTTTCTTT. Translating gives CASSRTGNTEAFF.

V gene TRBV4-1 combines with J gene TRBJ1-4; the D gene is possibly TRBD1 (6 bases). Trimming stripped 0 bases from V and 8 bases from J, with 25 bases between. The CDR3 has 19 amino acids. Germline V gene lookup returns CDR1 MGHRA and CDR2 YSYEKL. In nucleotides, the CDR3 is TGCGCCAGCAGCCAAGATTCCGGACAGTCGTCAGCGCGTGAGGAAAAACTGTTTTTT. Translating gives CASSQDSGQSSAREEKLFF.

The V call is TRBV19, the J call TRBJ2-5; D is uncertain. The germline V and J ends were trimmed by 5 bases and 2 bases, with 12 bases remaining between them. Germline V gene lookup returns CDR1 LNHDA and CDR2 SQIVND (reference sequence). CDR3 length equals 14 residues. The CDR3 is CASSRAFFQETQYF. The CDR3 DNA sequence: TGTGCCAGTAGTCGGGCATTTTTTCAAGAGACCCAGTACTTC. Drawing the rest from reference TRBV19 and TRBJ2-5, the complete variable domain is DGGITQSPKYLFRKEGQNVTLSCEQNLNHDAMYWYRQDPGQGLRLIYYSQIVNDFQKGDIAEGYSVSREKKESFPLTVTSAQKNPTAFYLCASSRAFFQETQYFGPGTRLLVL.

The chain employs TRBV6-2 or TRBV6-3 and TRBJ2-5; 10 nucleotides align to TRBD2. Germline CDR1 is MNHEY and CDR2 is SVGEGT. V was pared by 2 bases and J by 7 bases, with 10 bases of the junction left unmatched. The CDR3 has 16 amino acids. CDR3 protein: CASSYPSSGGAMTQYF. The CDR3, as DNA: TGTGCCAGCAGTTACCCCTCGAGCGGGGGGGCCATGACCCAGTACTTC.

A word on this clone: Different DNA sequences within this sample yield the same CDR3. The chain couples TRBV5-1 to TRBJ1-2; no clear D. The CDR3 has 13 residues. The germline V gene has CDR1 SGHRS and CDR2 YFSETQ. Trimming stripped 5 bases from V and 3 bases from J, with 11 bases between. CDR3 residues: CASRPGTYYGYTF. The DNA for the CDR3 is TGCGCCAGCAGACCAGGAACTTACTATGGCTACACCTTC.

The chain uses TRBV2 and TRBJ1-1; 9 bases align to TRBD1. Germline CDR1 is SNHLY and CDR2 is FYNNEI. The CDR3 contains 14 residues. The junction had 1 base not matched to a gene; V was cut back by 5 bases and J by 0 bases. CDR3 DNA: TGTGCCAGCAGTACAGGGGGCTTGAACACTGAAGCTTTCTTT. This sequence encodes CASSTGGLNTEAFF.

The DNA of the CDR3 is TGTGCCAGCAGTTTTGGTCCGGCCGGGGAGCTGTTTTTT. Translation gives CASSFGPAGELFF. The chain carries TRBV27 and TRBJ2-2, with D unclear. CDR3 length: 13 amino acids. Deletions cut 3 bases from V and 6 bases from J, with 8 bases between. Germline V gives CDR1 MNHEY, CDR2 SMNVEV (reference sequence).

The rearrangement uses TRBV2 and TRBJ1-3; tentative D call: TRBD1 (6 bases). This CDR3 has 14 amino acids. The V and J ends lost 6 bases and 0 bases respectively, with 9 bases between them. The germline CDR1 and CDR2 sequences are SNHLY and FYNNEI. CDR3 coding DNA: TGTGCCAGCAGGGGGGCAATCTCTGGAAACACCATATATTTT. Residues: CASRGAISGNTIYF.

V is TRBV13 and J is TRBJ2-3, with TRBD2 matching over 13 bases. The CDR3 consists of 15 residues. V lost 5 bases and J lost 6; bases outside the gene matches: 5. The V gene's germline CDR1 is PRHDT and CDR2 FYEKMQ (reference sequence). CDR3 DNA: TGTGCCAGCAGCCCTAAGACTAGCGGGAGGGATACGCAGTATTTT. Amino acids: CASSPKTSGRDTQYF.

The genes are TRBV30 and TRBJ1-2, with D possibly TRBD1 on 6 matching bases. Trimming removed 1 base from V and 5 bases from J, with 8 bases in between. CDR1 GTSNPN and CDR2 SVGIG come from the germline V gene (reference sequence). CDR3 length equals 12 residues. The CDR3 DNA reads TGTGCCTGGAGTGCCACAGGGTATGGCTACACCTTC. As protein: CAWSATGYGYTF. The complete variable domain, with remaining parts taken from reference TRBV30 and TRBJ1-2, reads SQTIHQWPATLVQPVGSPLSLECTVEGTSNPNLYWYRQAAGRGLQLLFYSVGIGQISSEVPQNLSASRPQDRQFILSSKKLLLSDSGFYLCAWSATGYGYTFGSGTRLTVV.

This sequence joins TRBV4-3 and TRBJ2-3; D is undetermined. The germline V gene encodes CDR1 LGHNA and CDR2 YSLEER. The CDR3 is 12 residues long. The ends were cut back, 3 bases at V and 7 bases at J, with 8 bases in the middle. The CDR3 spells CASSQEGYTQYF. The CDR3 bases are TGCGCCAGCAGCCAGGAAGGTTATACGCAGTATTTT.

This clone was seen a handful of times. This sequence joins TRBV10-3 and TRBJ2-7; 7 nucleotides line up with TRBD1. Germline CDR1 ENHRY, CDR2 SYGVKD. The CDR3 is 14 amino acids. Trimming took 2 bases from V and 2 from J; bases not matched to a gene: 3. The CDR3 sequence: CAISEIGQAYEQYV. For the CDR3, the DNA is TGTGCCATCAGTGAGATAGGACAGGCCTACGAGCAGTACGTC.

The gene calls are TRBV6-5 and TRBJ1-1; TRBD1 is a possible D gene (6 bases). The CDR3 covers 16 residues. V was shortened by 0 bases and J by 4 bases, with 15 bases between the two germline ends. Per germline, CDR1 MNHEY and CDR2 SVGAGI. The CDR3 DNA follows: TGTGCCAGCAGTTACTCGATGTTGGACAGAGCCACTGAAGCTTTCTTT. This gives the protein CASSYSMLDRATEAFF.

This chain links TRBV6-5 with TRBJ1-4; D is possibly TRBD1 (5 bases). The CDR3 is 15 residues long. Between the trimmed V and J ends, which lost 5 bases and 6 bases, there was a span of 16 bases. CDR1 MNHEY and CDR2 SVGAGI come from the germline V gene. CDR3 nucleotide sequence: TGTGCCAGCAGTCAACGCGGTCAGGGCGATGAAAAACTGTTTTTT. It is translated as CASSQRGQGDEKLFF.

V is TRBV7-2 and J is TRBJ1-5; 8 bases are shared with TRBD1. Germline V gives CDR1 SGHTA, CDR2 FQGNSA. CDR3 length equals 14 residues. With 3 bases clipped from V and 6 bases from J, the junction kept 4 bases outside the gene matches. CDR3 nucleotides: TGTGCCAGCAGCTTGGCCAGGGGGCGTCAGCCCCAGCATTTT. Encoded protein: CASSLARGRQPQHF.

The rearrangement links TRBV3-1 (or the pseudogene TRBV3-2) to TRBJ1-2; the match to TRBD1 covers 8 bases. The CDR3 consists of 15 residues. Losses at the gene ends were 0 bases for V and 8 bases for J; bases not matched to a gene: 8. CDR1 and CDR2 from the germline V gene are LGHDT and YNNKEL (reference sequence). The CDR3 loop reads CASSQERDRPRGYTF. The CDR3 DNA follows: TGTGCCAGCAGCCAAGAAAGGGACAGGCCTAGGGGCTACACCTTC.

The table lists this clone with a count of one. The V call is TRBV25-1, the J call TRBJ1-2; 9 bases line up with TRBD1. Germline values: CDR1 MGHDK, CDR2 SYGVNS. The V segment lost 0 bases and the J segment 8 bases; nucleotides outside the gene matches: 7. CDR3 length: 15 residues. CDR3 sequence (DNA): TGTGCCAGCAGTGAATATGGCGGGACAGGGACCGGCTACACCTTC. Translated, it gives CASSEYGGTGTGYTF.

This clone was detected once. The V and J genes are TRBV7-9 and TRBJ1-2; a possible D gene is TRBD1 (6 bases). The V end was cut by 1 base, the J end by 2 bases, with 8 bases between. CDR3 length: 14 residues. Looked up from germline, CDR1 is SEHNR and CDR2 is FQNEAQ (reference sequence). CDR3 amino acids: CASSLGGANYGYTF. DNA of the CDR3: TGTGCCAGCAGCTTAGGGGGGGCCAACTATGGCTACACCTTC.

The rearrangement uses TRBV11-2 and TRBJ1-3; the D gene is possibly TRBD1 (5 bases). The germline V gene encodes CDR1 SGHAT and CDR2 FQNNGV. CDR3 size: 15 residues. Trimming cost V 2 bases and J 7 bases, with 15 bases left between them. The CDR3 loop is CASSLIGQGGNTIYF. The CDR3 DNA reads as TGTGCCAGCAGCTTAATAGGCCAGGGCGGTAACACCATATATTTT.

CDR3: CSVEGQEMILGYTF. In DNA, the CDR3 is TGCAGCGTTGAGGGGCAGGAAATGATACTTGGCTACACCTTC. The rearrangement links TRBV29-1 to TRBJ1-2; D is possibly TRBD1 (5 bases). This CDR3 is 14 amino acids long. CDR1 is SQVTM, CDR2 ANQGSEA, per germline. The V end lost 3 bases, the J end lost 7 bases, and 18 bases lay between the germline ends.

The chain has TRBV19 and TRBJ2-5; 10 bases match TRBD2. This CDR3 comprises 14 residues. The J segment lost 5 bases and the V segment lost 1 base, leaving 1 base of the junction unmatched. Germline loops: CDR1 LNHDA, CDR2 SQIVND (reference sequence). CDR3: CASSIVAGGETQYF. Written as DNA, the CDR3 is TGTGCCAGTAGTATAGTAGCGGGGGGCGAGACCCAGTACTTC.

This chain links TRBV5-6 with TRBJ1-4, with no clear D. Trimming took 4 bases from V and 8 from J, leaving 12 bases between them. CDR3 size: 13 residues. CDR1 SGHDT and CDR2 YYEEEE come from the germline V gene. Here the CDR3 reads CASSPPTREKLFF. In DNA, the CDR3 is TGTGCCAGCAGCCCGCCGACCCGAGAAAAACTGTTTTTT.